This T cell receptor (beta chain) emerged from a study of blood T cell repertoires in COVID-19. About the research overall: Acute and convalescent COVID-19 samples came from the United States, Italy and Spain. PBMCs, B-cell-depleted T cells, or T cells provided the cDNA or gDNA that made up the material.

As handled by the study authors: Cell counts per sample came from amplifying reference gene primers. Data came from immunoSEQ multiplex PCR; TCRdb stores just in-frame clones and leaves some out. That table is the source of V, J and clone size, and D and trimming were worked out from the DNA. The profile shows around 320,000 clones, 87% of them singletons. The material sequenced was peripheral blood. The TCR originated in a man aged 18 to 29 with active or convalescent COVID-19.

The CDR3 is CASSREDRGYEQYF. CDR3 in DNA: TGTGCCAGCAGTCGAGAGGACAGGGGCTACGAGCAGTACTTC. The rearrangement joins TRBV6-5 to TRBJ2-7, with 9 nucleotides matching TRBD1. The CDR3 contains 14 residues. Germline values: CDR1 MNHEY, CDR2 SVGAGI. The V gene end was trimmed by 5 bases and the J gene end by 3 bases; junction bases not matched to a gene: 5.